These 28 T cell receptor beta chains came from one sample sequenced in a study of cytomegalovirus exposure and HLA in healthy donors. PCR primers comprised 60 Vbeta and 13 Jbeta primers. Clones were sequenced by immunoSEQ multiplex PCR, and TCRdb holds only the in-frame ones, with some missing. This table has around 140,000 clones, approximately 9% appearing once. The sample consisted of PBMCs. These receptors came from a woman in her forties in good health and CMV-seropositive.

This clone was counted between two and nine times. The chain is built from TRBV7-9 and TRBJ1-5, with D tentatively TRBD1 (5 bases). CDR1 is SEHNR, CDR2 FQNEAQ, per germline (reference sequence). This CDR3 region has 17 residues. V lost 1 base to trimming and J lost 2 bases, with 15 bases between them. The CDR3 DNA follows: TGTGCCAGCAGCTTAGGGGGATCGGGAGGGGGCAATCAGCCCCAGCATTTT. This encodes CASSLGGSGGGNQPQHF.

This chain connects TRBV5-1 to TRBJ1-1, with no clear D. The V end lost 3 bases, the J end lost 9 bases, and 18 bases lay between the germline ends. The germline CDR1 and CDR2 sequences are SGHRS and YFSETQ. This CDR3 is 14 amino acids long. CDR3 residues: CASSSAGRAYQAFF. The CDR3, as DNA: TGCGCCAGCAGCTCAGCCGGGAGAGCCTACCAAGCTTTCTTT.

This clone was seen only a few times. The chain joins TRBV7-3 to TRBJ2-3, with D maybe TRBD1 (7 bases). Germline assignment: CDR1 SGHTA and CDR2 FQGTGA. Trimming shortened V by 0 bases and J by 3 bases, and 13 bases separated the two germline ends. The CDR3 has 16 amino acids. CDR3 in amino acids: CASSLTFAGGTDTQYF. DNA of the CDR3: TGTGCCAGCAGCTTAACCTTCGCAGGGGGGACAGATACGCAGTATTTT. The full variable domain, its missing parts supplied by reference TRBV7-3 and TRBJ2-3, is GAGVSQTPSNKVTEKGKYVELRCDPISGHTALYWYRQSLGQGPEFLIYFQGTGAADDSGLPNDRFFAVRPEGSVSTLKIQRTERGDSAVYLCASSLTFAGGTDTQYFGPGTRLTVL.

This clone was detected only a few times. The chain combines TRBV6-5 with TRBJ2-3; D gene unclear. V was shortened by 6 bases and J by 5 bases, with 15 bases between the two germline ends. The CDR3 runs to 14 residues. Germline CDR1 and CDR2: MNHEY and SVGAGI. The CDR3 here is CASSPGNPGDTQYF. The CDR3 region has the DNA TGTGCCAGCAGCCCCGGTAATCCTGGAGATACGCAGTATTTT.

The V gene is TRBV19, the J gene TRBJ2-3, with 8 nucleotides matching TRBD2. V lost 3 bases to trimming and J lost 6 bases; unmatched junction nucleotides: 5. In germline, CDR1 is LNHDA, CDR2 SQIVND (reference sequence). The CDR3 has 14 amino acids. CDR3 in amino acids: CASSIQRGFDTQYF. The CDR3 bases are TGTGCCAGTAGTATTCAGCGGGGGTTCGATACGCAGTATTTT.

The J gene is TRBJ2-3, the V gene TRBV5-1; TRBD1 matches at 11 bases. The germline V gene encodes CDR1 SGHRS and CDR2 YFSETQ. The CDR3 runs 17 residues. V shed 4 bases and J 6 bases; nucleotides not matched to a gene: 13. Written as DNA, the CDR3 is TGCGCCAGCAGCACGACCCCTGGGACAGGGGGAGGGGATACGCAGTATTTT. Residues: CASSTTPGTGGGDTQYF.

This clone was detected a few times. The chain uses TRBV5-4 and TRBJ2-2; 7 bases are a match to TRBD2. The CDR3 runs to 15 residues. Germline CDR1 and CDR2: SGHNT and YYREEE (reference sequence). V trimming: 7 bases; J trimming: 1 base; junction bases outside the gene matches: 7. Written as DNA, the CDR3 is TGTGCCAGCCGGGATCCTAGCGGGAACACCGGGGAGCTGTTTTTT. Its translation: CASRDPSGNTGELFF.

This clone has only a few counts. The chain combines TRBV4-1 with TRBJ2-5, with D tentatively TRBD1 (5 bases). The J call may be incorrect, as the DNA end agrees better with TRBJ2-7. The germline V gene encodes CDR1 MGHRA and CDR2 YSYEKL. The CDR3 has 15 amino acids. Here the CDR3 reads CASSRGDSFGDEQYF. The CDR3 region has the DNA TGCGCCAGCAGCCGGGGCGATTCTTTTGGTGACGAGCAGTACTTC.

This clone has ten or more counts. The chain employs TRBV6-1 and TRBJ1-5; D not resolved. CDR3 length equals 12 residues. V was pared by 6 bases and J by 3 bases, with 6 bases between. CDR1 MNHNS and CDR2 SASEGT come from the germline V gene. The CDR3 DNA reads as TGTGCCAGCAGACAGTTCAATCAGCCCCAGCATTTT. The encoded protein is CASRQFNQPQHF.

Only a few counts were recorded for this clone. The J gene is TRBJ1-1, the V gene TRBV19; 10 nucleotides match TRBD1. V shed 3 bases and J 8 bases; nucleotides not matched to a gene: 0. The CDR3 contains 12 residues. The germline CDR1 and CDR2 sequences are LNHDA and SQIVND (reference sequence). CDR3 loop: CASSMGQGEAFF. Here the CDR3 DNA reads TGTGCCAGTAGTATGGGACAGGGGGAAGCTTTCTTT.

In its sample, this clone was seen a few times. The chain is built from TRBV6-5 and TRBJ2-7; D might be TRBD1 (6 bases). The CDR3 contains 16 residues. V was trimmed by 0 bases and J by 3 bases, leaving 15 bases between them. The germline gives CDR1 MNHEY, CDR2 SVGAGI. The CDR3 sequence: CASSYSSQGFGYEQYF. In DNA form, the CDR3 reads TGTGCCAGCAGTTACTCGTCACAGGGTTTCGGCTACGAGCAGTACTTC.

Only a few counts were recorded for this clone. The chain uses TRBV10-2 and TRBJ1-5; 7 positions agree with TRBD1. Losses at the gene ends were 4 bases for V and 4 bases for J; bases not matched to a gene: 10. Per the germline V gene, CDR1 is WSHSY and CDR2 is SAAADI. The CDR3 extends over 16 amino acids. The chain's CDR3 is CASSVAPGTVNQPQHF. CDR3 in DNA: TGCGCCAGCAGTGTTGCTCCCGGGACAGTAAATCAGCCCCAGCATTTT.

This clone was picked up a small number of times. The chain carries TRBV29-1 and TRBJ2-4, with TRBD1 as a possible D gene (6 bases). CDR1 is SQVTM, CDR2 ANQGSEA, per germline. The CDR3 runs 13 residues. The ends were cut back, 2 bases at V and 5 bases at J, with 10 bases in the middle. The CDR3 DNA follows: TGCAGCGTTGAATCAGGGGCAGAAAACATTCAGTACTTC. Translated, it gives CSVESGAENIQYF.

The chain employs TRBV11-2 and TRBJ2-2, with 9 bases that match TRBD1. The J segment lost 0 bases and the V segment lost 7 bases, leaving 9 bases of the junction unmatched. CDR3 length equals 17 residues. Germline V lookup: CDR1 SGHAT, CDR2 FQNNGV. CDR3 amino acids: CASNLRQGGANTGELFF. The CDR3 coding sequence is TGTGCCAGCAATCTACGACAGGGGGGGGCGAACACCGGGGAGCTGTTTTTT. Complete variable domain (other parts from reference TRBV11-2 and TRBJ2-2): EAGVAQSPRYKIIEKRQSVAFWCNPISGHATLYWYQQILGQGPKLLIQFQNNGVVDDSQLPKDRFSAERLKGVDSTLKIQPAKLEDSAVYLCASNLRQGGANTGELFFGEGSRLTVL.

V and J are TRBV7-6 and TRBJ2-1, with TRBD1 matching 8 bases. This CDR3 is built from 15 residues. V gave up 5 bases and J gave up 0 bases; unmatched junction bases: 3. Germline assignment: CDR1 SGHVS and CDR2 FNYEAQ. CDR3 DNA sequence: TGTGCCAGCAGCCCTGGACAGGGCTCCTACAATGAGCAGTTCTTC. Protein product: CASSPGQGSYNEQFF. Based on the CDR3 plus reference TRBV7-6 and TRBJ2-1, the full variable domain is GAGVSQSPRYKVTKRGQDVALRCDPISGHVSLYWYRQALGQGPEFLTYFNYEAQQDKSGLPNDRFSAERPEGSISTLTIQRTEQRDSAMYRCASSPGQGSYNEQFFGPGTRLTVL.

This CDR3 is CASSARLASYYEQYF. CDR3 DNA: TGTGCCAGTAGTGCCAGACTAGCGTCTTACTACGAGCAGTACTTC. This chain joins TRBV19 and TRBJ2-7; TRBD2 aligns across 8 bases. CDR3 length: 15 amino acids. V dropped 5 bases and J dropped 3; count of bases not matched to a gene: 9. Germline CDR1 and CDR2: LNHDA and SQIVND (reference sequence).

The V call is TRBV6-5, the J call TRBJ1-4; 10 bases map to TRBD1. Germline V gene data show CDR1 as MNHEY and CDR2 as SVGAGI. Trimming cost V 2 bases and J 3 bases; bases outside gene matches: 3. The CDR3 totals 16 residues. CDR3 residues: CASSYDRGPANEKLFF. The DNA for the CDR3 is TGTGCCAGCAGTTACGACAGGGGGCCGGCTAATGAAAAACTGTTTTTT.

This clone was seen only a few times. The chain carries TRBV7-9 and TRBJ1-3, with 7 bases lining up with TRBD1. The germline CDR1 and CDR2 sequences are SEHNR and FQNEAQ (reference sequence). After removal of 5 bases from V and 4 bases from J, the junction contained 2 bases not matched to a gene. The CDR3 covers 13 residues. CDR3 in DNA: TGTGCCAGCAGCAGGACAGGAGGAAACACCATATATTTT. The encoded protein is CASSRTGGNTIYF. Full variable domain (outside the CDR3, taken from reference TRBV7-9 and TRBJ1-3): DTGVSQNPRHKITKRGQNVTFRCDPISEHNRLYWYRQTLGQGPEFLTYFQNEAQLEKSRLLSDRFSAERPKGSFSTLEIQRTEQGDSAMYLCASSRTGGNTIYFGEGSWLTVV.

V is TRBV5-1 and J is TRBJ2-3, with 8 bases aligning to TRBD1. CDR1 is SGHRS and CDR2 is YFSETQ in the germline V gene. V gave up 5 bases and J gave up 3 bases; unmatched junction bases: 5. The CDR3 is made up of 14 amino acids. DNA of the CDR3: TGCGCCAGCAGACCCAGGGGGCAGACAGATACGCAGTATTTT. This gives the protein CASRPRGQTDTQYF.

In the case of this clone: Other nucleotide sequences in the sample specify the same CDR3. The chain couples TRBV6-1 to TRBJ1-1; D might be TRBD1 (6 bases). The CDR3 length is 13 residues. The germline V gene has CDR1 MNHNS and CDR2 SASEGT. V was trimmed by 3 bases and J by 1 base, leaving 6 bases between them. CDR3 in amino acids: CASSETGNTEAFF. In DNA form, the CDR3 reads TGTGCCAGCAGTGAGACAGGGAACACTGAAGCTTTCTTT.

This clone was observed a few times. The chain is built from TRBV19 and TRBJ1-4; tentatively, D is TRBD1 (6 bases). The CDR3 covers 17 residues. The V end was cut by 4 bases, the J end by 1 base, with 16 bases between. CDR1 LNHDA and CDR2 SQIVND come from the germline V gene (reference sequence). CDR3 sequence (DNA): TGTGCCAGTAGTACCGGACAGCCCTTTGGAACTAATGAAAAACTGTTTTTT. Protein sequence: CASSTGQPFGTNEKLFF. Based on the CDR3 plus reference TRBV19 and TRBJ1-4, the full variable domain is DGGITQSPKYLFRKEGQNVTLSCEQNLNHDAMYWYRQDPGQGLRLIYYSQIVNDFQKGDIAEGYSVSREKKESFPLTVTSAQKNPTAFYLCASSTGQPFGTNEKLFFGSGTQLSVL.

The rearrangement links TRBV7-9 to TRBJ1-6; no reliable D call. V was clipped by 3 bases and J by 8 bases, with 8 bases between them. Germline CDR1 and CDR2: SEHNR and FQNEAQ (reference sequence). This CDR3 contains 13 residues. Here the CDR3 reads CASSFIPDSPLHF. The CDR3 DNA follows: TGTGCCAGCAGCTTTATACCAGATTCACCCCTCCACTTT.

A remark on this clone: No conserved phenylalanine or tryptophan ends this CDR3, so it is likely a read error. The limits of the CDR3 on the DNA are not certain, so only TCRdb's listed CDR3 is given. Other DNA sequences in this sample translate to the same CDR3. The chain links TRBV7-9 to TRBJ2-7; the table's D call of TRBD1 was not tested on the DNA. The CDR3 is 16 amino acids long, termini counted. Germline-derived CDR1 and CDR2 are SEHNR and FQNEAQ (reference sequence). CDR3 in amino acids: CASSLEAGARPYEKYL.

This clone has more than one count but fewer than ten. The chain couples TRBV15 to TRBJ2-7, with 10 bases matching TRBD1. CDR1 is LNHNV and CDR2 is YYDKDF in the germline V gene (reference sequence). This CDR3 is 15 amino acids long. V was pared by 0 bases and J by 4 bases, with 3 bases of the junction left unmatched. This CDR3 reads CATSRETGGGYEQYF. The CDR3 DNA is TGTGCCACCAGCAGAGAGACAGGGGGCGGGTACGAGCAGTACTTC.

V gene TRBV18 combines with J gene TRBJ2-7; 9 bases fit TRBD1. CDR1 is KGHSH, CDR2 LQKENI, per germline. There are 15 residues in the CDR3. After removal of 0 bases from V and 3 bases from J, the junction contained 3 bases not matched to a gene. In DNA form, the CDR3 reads TGTGCCAGCTCACCACCAGACAGGGGGTTCTACGAGCAGTACTTC. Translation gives CASSPPDRGFYEQYF.

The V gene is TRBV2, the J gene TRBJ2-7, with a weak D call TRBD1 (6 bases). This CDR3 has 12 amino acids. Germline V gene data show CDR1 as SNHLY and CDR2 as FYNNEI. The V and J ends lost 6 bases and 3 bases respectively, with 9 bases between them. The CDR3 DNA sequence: TGTGCCAGCAGAGACAGGCGCTACGAGCAGTACTTC. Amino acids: CASRDRRYEQYF.

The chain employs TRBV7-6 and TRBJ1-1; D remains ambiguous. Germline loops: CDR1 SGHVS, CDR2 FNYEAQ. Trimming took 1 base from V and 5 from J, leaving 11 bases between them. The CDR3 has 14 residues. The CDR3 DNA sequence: TGTGCCAGCAGCTTAGGTTCCGGCGGGACTGAAGCTTTCTTT. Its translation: CASSLGSGGTEAFF.

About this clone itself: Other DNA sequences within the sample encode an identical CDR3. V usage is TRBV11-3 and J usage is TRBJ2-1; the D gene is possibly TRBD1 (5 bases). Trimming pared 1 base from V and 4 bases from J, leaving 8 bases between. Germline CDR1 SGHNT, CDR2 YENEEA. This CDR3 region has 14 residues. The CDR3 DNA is TGTGCCAGCAGCTTAGGGGGCCTATACAATGAGCAGTTCTTC. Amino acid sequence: CASSLGGLYNEQFF.